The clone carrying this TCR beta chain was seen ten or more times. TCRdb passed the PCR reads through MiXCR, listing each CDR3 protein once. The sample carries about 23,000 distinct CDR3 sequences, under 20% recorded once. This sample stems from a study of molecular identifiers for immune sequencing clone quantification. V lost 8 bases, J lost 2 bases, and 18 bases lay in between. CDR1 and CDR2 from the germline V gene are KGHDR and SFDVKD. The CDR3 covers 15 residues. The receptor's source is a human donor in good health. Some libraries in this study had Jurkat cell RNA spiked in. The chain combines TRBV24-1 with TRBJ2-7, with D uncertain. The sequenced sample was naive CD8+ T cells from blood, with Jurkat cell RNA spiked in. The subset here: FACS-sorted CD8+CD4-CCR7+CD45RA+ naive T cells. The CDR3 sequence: CATNPRVVYTYEQYF. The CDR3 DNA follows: TGTGCCACCAACCCTCGGGTAGTTTACACCTACGAGCAGTACTTC.